These T cell receptor beta chains were read from a single sample in a study of regulatory T cells in long-lasting Graves disease. TCRdb re-derived calls from the multiplex PCR reads in MiXCR, one entry per CDR3 protein. The table lists approximately 690,000 distinct CDR3 sequences, about 30% of them singletons. The input for sequencing was peripheral blood mononuclear cells (PBMCs), taken when the disease was refractory, from a patient treated with antithyroid drugs. All receptors derive from a female donor with Graves disease. Both conserved end residues are part of each CDR3. Fields, in order: clone size, D gene, V gene, CDR3 length, J gene, CDR3 protein, CDR3 DNA. The D gene is left open where the match is weak. Only some rows state a clone size, as once, few, many or a class for expanded clones.

abundance: few; d_gene: .; v_gene: TRBV28; len: 14; j_gene: TRBJ1-2; CDR3aa: CASSPAREDYGYTF; CDR3nt: TGTGCCAGCAGCCCAGCACGGGAAGACTATGGCTACACCTTC
abundance: .; d_gene: .; v_gene: TRBV10-3; len: 14; j_gene: TRBJ1-1; CDR3aa: CAISEGTLNTEAFF; CDR3nt: TGTGCCATCAGTGAGGGCACCCTGAACACTGAAGCTTTCTTT
abundance: .; d_gene: TRBD1; v_gene: TRBV20-1; len: 13; j_gene: TRBJ1-2; CDR3aa: CSARIAGQKSYTF; CDR3nt: TGCAGTGCCAGGATAGCGGGACAGAAGTCTTACACCTTC
abundance: few; d_gene: .; v_gene: TRBV3-1; len: 14; j_gene: TRBJ1-1; CDR3aa: CASSRGQWGTEAFF; CDR3nt: TGTGCCAGCAGCCGTGGACAGTGGGGCACTGAAGCTTTCTTT
abundance: .; d_gene: TRBD2; v_gene: TRBV29-1; len: 15; j_gene: TRBJ2-1; CDR3aa: CSAWRGLAGGNEQFF; CDR3nt: TGCAGCGCCTGGAGAGGACTAGCGGGAGGGAATGAGCAGTTCTTC
abundance: .; d_gene: .; v_gene: TRBV5-1; len: 14; j_gene: TRBJ2-2; CDR3aa: CASSPGDYTGELFF; CDR3nt: TGCGCCAGCAGTCCAGGGGACTACACCGGGGAGCTGTTTTTT
abundance: .; d_gene: .; v_gene: TRBV11-2; len: 12; j_gene: TRBJ1-1; CDR3aa: CASSLAGLELLF; CDR3nt: TGTGCCAGCAGCTTAGCGGGCTTAGAGCTACTCTTT
abundance: many; d_gene: .; v_gene: TRBV3-1; len: 13; j_gene: TRBJ1-2; CDR3aa: CASSQGGSYGYTF; CDR3nt: TGTGCCAGCAGCCAAGGGGGAAGTTATGGCTACACCTTC
abundance: .; d_gene: .; v_gene: TRBV10-3; len: 15; j_gene: TRBJ1-2; CDR3aa: CAISDGALDGYGYTF; CDR3nt: TGTGCCATCAGTGACGGGGCCTTGGACGGCTATGGCTACACCTTC
abundance: few; d_gene: .; v_gene: TRBV6-1; len: 14; j_gene: TRBJ1-1; CDR3aa: CASSVRTKNTEAFF; CDR3nt: TGTGCCAGCAGTGTTAGGACAAAGAACACTGAAGCTTTCTTT
abundance: .; d_gene: .; v_gene: TRBV3-1; len: 16; j_gene: TRBJ1-2; CDR3aa: CASSQDLVLGDYGYTF; CDR3nt: TGTGCCAGCAGCCAAGATCTTGTTCTGGGGGACTATGGCTACACCTTC
abundance: .; d_gene: .; v_gene: TRBV9; len: 15; j_gene: TRBJ2-7; CDR3aa: CASSVAWDTAYEQYF; CDR3nt: TGTGCCAGCAGCGTAGCTTGGGACACCGCCTACGAGCAGTACTTC
abundance: .; d_gene: TRBD2; v_gene: TRBV7-2; len: 17; j_gene: TRBJ2-7; CDR3aa: CASSFGTGGANGYEQYF; CDR3nt: TGTGCCAGCAGCTTCGGAACGGGAGGGGCTAATGGCTACGAGCAGTACTTC
abundance: .; d_gene: .; v_gene: TRBV6-2/TRBV6-3; len: 13; j_gene: TRBJ1-2; CDR3aa: CASSTARNYGYTF; CDR3nt: TGTGCCAGCAGTACGGCGAGGAACTATGGCTACACCTTC
abundance: .; d_gene: .; v_gene: TRBV19; len: 17; j_gene: TRBJ1-2; CDR3aa: CASSMGGRRTANYGYTF; CDR3nt: TGTGCCAGTAGTATGGGAGGTCGGCGGACAGCTAACTATGGCTACACCTTC
abundance: many; d_gene: TRBD1; v_gene: TRBV10-3; len: 13; j_gene: TRBJ1-2; CDR3aa: CAISPGTGSGYTF; CDR3nt: TGTGCCATCAGTCCCGGGACAGGGAGTGGCTACACCTTC
abundance: .; d_gene: TRBD1; v_gene: TRBV7-9; len: 14; j_gene: TRBJ1-5; CDR3aa: CASSSGQGNWPQHF; CDR3nt: TGTGCCAGCAGTTCGGGACAGGGCAATTGGCCCCAGCATTTT
abundance: few; d_gene: .; v_gene: TRBV12-3/TRBV12-4; len: 15; j_gene: TRBJ1-2; CDR3aa: CASSLGGDSLEGYTF; CDR3nt: TGTGCCAGCAGTTTGGGGGGGGACTCACTAGAGGGCTACACCTTC
abundance: .; d_gene: .; v_gene: TRBV6-1; len: 18; j_gene: TRBJ2-7; CDR3aa: CASSERRRALPGSYEQYF; CDR3nt: TGTGCCAGCAGTGAAAGGAGAAGGGCCTTACCTGGCTCCTACGAGCAGTACTTC
abundance: few; d_gene: .; v_gene: TRBV6-1; len: 12; j_gene: TRBJ2-2; CDR3aa: CASSAPPGELFF; CDR3nt: TGTGCCAGCAGTGCCCCCCCCGGGGAGCTGTTTTTT
abundance: .; d_gene: .; v_gene: TRBV6-8; len: 16; j_gene: TRBJ1-2; CDR3aa: CASNDRTGRANYGYTF; CDR3nt: TGTGCCAGCAACGACCGAACAGGGAGAGCTAACTATGGCTACACCTTC
abundance: .; d_gene: .; v_gene: TRBV12-5; len: 15; j_gene: TRBJ1-5; CDR3aa: CASGGGGQSNQPQHF; CDR3nt: TGTGCTAGTGGAGGGGGTGGGCAGAGCAATCAGCCCCAGCATTTT
abundance: many; d_gene: .; v_gene: TRBV7-9; len: 13; j_gene: TRBJ1-1; CDR3aa: CASSHSRDTEAFF; CDR3nt: TGTGCCAGCAGCCACAGCCGAGATACTGAAGCTTTCTTT
abundance: few; d_gene: .; v_gene: TRBV27; len: 16; j_gene: TRBJ1-5; CDR3aa: CASSPRPGHQNQPQHF; CDR3nt: TGTGCCAGCAGTCCGAGACCGGGACACCAGAATCAGCCCCAGCATTTT
abundance: .; d_gene: .; v_gene: TRBV28; len: 16; j_gene: TRBJ2-1; CDR3aa: CASSLATSGLTNEQFF; CDR3nt: TGTGCCAGCAGTTTAGCAACCTCGGGACTGACCAATGAGCAGTTCTTC
abundance: .; d_gene: TRBD1; v_gene: TRBV18; len: 15; j_gene: TRBJ2-5; CDR3aa: CASSPRAGGAETQYF; CDR3nt: TGTGCCAGCTCACCAAGAGCAGGGGGCGCAGAGACCCAGTACTTC
abundance: .; d_gene: TRBD2; v_gene: TRBV9; len: 16; j_gene: TRBJ2-2; CDR3aa: CASSVVAGGNTGELFF; CDR3nt: TGTGCCAGCAGCGTAGTCGCGGGAGGGAACACCGGGGAGCTGTTTTTT
abundance: few; d_gene: .; v_gene: TRBV5-1; len: 15; j_gene: TRBJ1-1; CDR3aa: CASSLGLALGTEAFF; CDR3nt: TGCGCCAGCAGCTTGGGGCTGGCTCTGGGTACTGAAGCTTTCTTT
abundance: .; d_gene: .; v_gene: TRBV29-1; len: 17; j_gene: TRBJ1-2; CDR3aa: CSVELPDHRRGNYGYTF; CDR3nt: TGCAGCGTTGAACTCCCAGACCACCGCCGCGGAAACTATGGCTACACCTTC
abundance: few; d_gene: .; v_gene: TRBV20-1; len: 14; j_gene: TRBJ1-5; CDR3aa: CSARTVVGNQPQHF; CDR3nt: TGCAGTGCTAGGACAGTCGTGGGCAATCAGCCCCAGCATTTT
abundance: many; d_gene: .; v_gene: TRBV12-3/TRBV12-4; len: 16; j_gene: TRBJ2-7; CDR3aa: CASTSFGPGLLYEQYF; CDR3nt: TGTGCCAGCACGTCCTTCGGCCCCGGGCTATTGTACGAGCAGTACTTC
abundance: .; d_gene: .; v_gene: TRBV7-3; len: 13; j_gene: TRBJ2-3; CDR3aa: CASSLPPTDTQYF; CDR3nt: TGTGCCAGCAGCTTACCCCCCACAGATACGCAGTATTTT
abundance: few; d_gene: .; v_gene: TRBV6-1; len: 13; j_gene: TRBJ1-2; CDR3aa: CASSRDTEGGYTF; CDR3nt: TGTGCCAGCAGTCGGGACACTGAGGGAGGCTACACCTTC
abundance: few; d_gene: TRBD1; v_gene: TRBV10-2; len: 14; j_gene: TRBJ1-1; CDR3aa: CASRDRVVNTEAFF; CDR3nt: TGCGCCAGCAGGGACAGGGTGGTGAACACTGAAGCTTTCTTT
abundance: few; d_gene: .; v_gene: TRBV5-6; len: 15; j_gene: TRBJ1-1; CDR3aa: CASSFAGTMNTEAFF; CDR3nt: TGTGCCAGCAGCTTTGCCGGGACTATGAACACTGAAGCTTTCTTT
abundance: few; d_gene: TRBD1; v_gene: TRBV28; len: 12; j_gene: TRBJ1-5; CDR3aa: CASQTGAQPQHF; CDR3nt: TGTGCCAGCCAAACAGGGGCTCAGCCCCAGCATTTT
abundance: .; d_gene: .; v_gene: TRBV29-1; len: 12; j_gene: TRBJ2-7; CDR3aa: CSVEGGLYEQYF; CDR3nt: TGCAGCGTTGAGGGCGGTTTGTACGAGCAGTACTTC
abundance: few; d_gene: TRBD1; v_gene: TRBV2; len: 13; j_gene: TRBJ1-1; CDR3aa: CASGRGRGTEAFF; CDR3nt: TGTGCCAGCGGGAGGGGGCGCGGCACTGAAGCTTTCTTT
abundance: many; d_gene: TRBD1; v_gene: TRBV12-3/TRBV12-4; len: 17; j_gene: TRBJ1-2; CDR3aa: CASSLRDRVVNHYGYTF; CDR3nt: TGTGCCAGCAGTCTCCGGGACAGGGTAGTCAACCACTATGGCTACACCTTC
abundance: few; d_gene: TRBD2; v_gene: TRBV11-2; len: 14; j_gene: TRBJ2-7; CDR3aa: CASSRTLAALEQYF; CDR3nt: TGTGCCAGCAGCCGAACACTAGCGGCTCTCGAGCAGTACTTC
abundance: .; d_gene: .; v_gene: TRBV12-3/TRBV12-4; len: 17; j_gene: TRBJ2-4; CDR3aa: CASSYRADKLAKNIQYF; CDR3nt: TGTGCCAGCAGTTACCGGGCCGATAAACTAGCCAAAAACATTCAGTACTTC
abundance: .; d_gene: TRBD2; v_gene: TRBV5-5; len: 13; j_gene: TRBJ2-7; CDR3aa: CASSTGLVYEQYF; CDR3nt: TGTGCCAGCAGCACGGGACTAGTTTACGAGCAGTACTTC
abundance: many; d_gene: TRBD1; v_gene: TRBV28; len: 14; j_gene: TRBJ2-7; CDR3aa: CASRTGTVGYEQYF; CDR3nt: TGTGCCAGCAGGACGGGGACAGTAGGCTACGAGCAGTACTTC
abundance: many; d_gene: .; v_gene: TRBV5-1; len: 12; j_gene: TRBJ2-7; CDR3aa: CASSSPSYEQYF; CDR3nt: TGTGCCAGCAGTTCCCCTAGCTACGAGCAGTACTTC
abundance: few; d_gene: .; v_gene: TRBV6-1; len: 13; j_gene: TRBJ1-3; CDR3aa: CASSLLTGNTIYF; CDR3nt: TGTGCCAGCAGTCTCCTTACTGGAAACACCATATATTTT
abundance: few; d_gene: .; v_gene: TRBV2; len: 14; j_gene: TRBJ1-5; CDR3aa: CASSPIPSNQPQHF; CDR3nt: TGTGCCAGCAGCCCTATTCCCAGCAATCAGCCCCAGCATTTT
abundance: few; d_gene: .; v_gene: TRBV6-1; len: 13; j_gene: TRBJ1-2; CDR3aa: CASSAGKRNGYTF; CDR3nt: TGTGCCAGCAGTGCAGGGAAACGGAATGGCTACACCTTC
abundance: .; d_gene: .; v_gene: TRBV6-5; len: 15; j_gene: TRBJ1-6; CDR3aa: CASSYSGTENSPLHF; CDR3nt: TGTGCCAGCAGTTACTCGGGGACCGAGAATTCACCCCTCCACTTT
abundance: .; d_gene: .; v_gene: TRBV20-1; len: 14; j_gene: TRBJ1-5; CDR3aa: CSARDPSVNQPQHF; CDR3nt: TGCAGTGCTAGAGATCCCTCTGTAAATCAGCCCCAGCATTTT
abundance: many; d_gene: .; v_gene: TRBV29-1; len: 13; j_gene: TRBJ1-1; CDR3aa: CSVGGSRNTEAFF; CDR3nt: TGCAGCGTTGGCGGCAGCCGGAACACTGAAGCTTTCTTT
abundance: few; d_gene: .; v_gene: TRBV12-3/TRBV12-4; len: 15; j_gene: TRBJ1-5; CDR3aa: CASSPLLGANQPQHF; CDR3nt: TGTGCCAGCAGCCCACTGTTGGGGGCGAATCAGCCCCAGCATTTT
abundance: few; d_gene: .; v_gene: TRBV6-2/TRBV6-3; len: 14; j_gene: TRBJ1-2; CDR3aa: CASNRGQANYGYTF; CDR3nt: TGTGCCAGCAATCGGGGACAAGCTAACTATGGCTACACCTTC
abundance: .; d_gene: TRBD1; v_gene: TRBV7-2; len: 15; j_gene: TRBJ1-4; CDR3aa: CASSLGYQGAEKLFF; CDR3nt: TGTGCCAGCAGCTTAGGATACCAGGGGGCTGAAAAACTGTTTTTT
abundance: few; d_gene: TRBD1; v_gene: TRBV6-1; len: 14; j_gene: TRBJ1-2; CDR3aa: CASSRTGGIDGYTF; CDR3nt: TGTGCCAGCAGCAGGACAGGGGGAATTGATGGCTACACCTTC
abundance: many; d_gene: .; v_gene: TRBV5-1; len: 14; j_gene: TRBJ1-1; CDR3aa: CASSLAVQNTEAFF; CDR3nt: TGTGCCAGCAGCTTAGCAGTACAGAACACTGAAGCTTTCTTT
abundance: few; d_gene: TRBD2; v_gene: TRBV6-2/TRBV6-3; len: 17; j_gene: TRBJ2-7; CDR3aa: CASSLPRAGGPTVEQYF; CDR3nt: TGTGCCAGCAGTTTGCCTAGAGCGGGAGGGCCGACGGTTGAGCAGTACTTC
abundance: .; d_gene: TRBD2; v_gene: TRBV3-1; len: 14; j_gene: TRBJ2-2; CDR3aa: CASRREGSTGELFF; CDR3nt: TGTGCCAGCCGCCGGGAGGGAAGCACCGGGGAGCTGTTTTTT
abundance: .; d_gene: TRBD1; v_gene: TRBV5-4; len: 17; j_gene: TRBJ2-2; CDR3aa: CASSSSPDRGRTGELFF; CDR3nt: TGTGCCAGCAGTTCTAGTCCTGACAGGGGGCGAACCGGGGAGCTGTTTTTT